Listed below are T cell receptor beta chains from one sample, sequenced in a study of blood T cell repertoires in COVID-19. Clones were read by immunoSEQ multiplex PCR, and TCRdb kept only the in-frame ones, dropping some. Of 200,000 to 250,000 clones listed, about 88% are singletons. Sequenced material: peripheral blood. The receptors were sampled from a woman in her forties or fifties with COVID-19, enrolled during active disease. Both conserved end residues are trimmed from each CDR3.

CDR3aa: ASSLTTVPRLF
v_gene: TRBV2
j_gene: TRBJ1-4

CDR3aa: ASSFAGGGEAF
v_gene: TRBV5-1
j_gene: TRBJ1-1

CDR3aa: ASSPVHRDRGRGGYT
v_gene: TRBV7-2
j_gene: TRBJ1-2

CDR3aa: ASRRTSVTDTQY
v_gene: TRBV5-1
j_gene: TRBJ2-3

CDR3aa: ASSQGLQGGRDKNIQY
v_gene: TRBV4-1
j_gene: TRBJ2-4

CDR3aa: ASSMVRGGFSYNEQF
v_gene: TRBV19
j_gene: TRBJ2-1

CDR3aa: ASVSTRFTDTQY
v_gene: TRBV12-5
j_gene: TRBJ2-3

CDR3aa: ASSPQFSNQPQH
v_gene: TRBV19
j_gene: TRBJ1-5

CDR3aa: ASSSQPGYEQY
v_gene: TRBV11-3
j_gene: TRBJ2-7

CDR3aa: SVGGGNLVTGYT
v_gene: TRBV29-1
j_gene: TRBJ1-2

CDR3aa: ASSSGSSYEQY
v_gene: TRBV12-3/TRBV12-4
j_gene: TRBJ2-7

CDR3aa: ASSFRGATDYEQY
v_gene: TRBV28
j_gene: TRBJ2-7

CDR3aa: ASSIGGGTLSNQPQH
v_gene: TRBV19
j_gene: TRBJ1-5

CDR3aa: ASSRDSYTEAF
v_gene: TRBV19
j_gene: TRBJ1-1

CDR3aa: ASPTSAGGSEQF
v_gene: TRBV6-5
j_gene: TRBJ2-1

CDR3aa: ASSQPAGGGDTQY
v_gene: TRBV4-1
j_gene: TRBJ2-3

CDR3aa: ASSIGGSGAPGEQF
v_gene: TRBV19
j_gene: TRBJ2-1

CDR3aa: ASSPDRGSTEAF
v_gene: TRBV19
j_gene: TRBJ1-1

CDR3aa: ASGAYGGGDTQY
v_gene: TRBV19
j_gene: TRBJ2-3

CDR3aa: ASSLKLAGESTDTQY
v_gene: TRBV7-6
j_gene: TRBJ2-3

CDR3aa: ASSSTGSNEQF
v_gene: TRBV27
j_gene: TRBJ2-1

CDR3aa: ATSKGGLAKNIQY
v_gene: TRBV15
j_gene: TRBJ2-4

CDR3aa: ASSQGTLTGNQPQH
v_gene: TRBV3-1/TRBV3-2
j_gene: TRBJ1-5

CDR3aa: ASSHQGGAEAF
v_gene: TRBV3-1/TRBV3-2
j_gene: TRBJ1-1

CDR3aa: ASSHGTANNEQF
v_gene: TRBV4-3
j_gene: TRBJ2-1

CDR3aa: ATRDSSTGELF
v_gene: TRBV24-1
j_gene: TRBJ2-2

CDR3aa: ASSLGGGPSDTQY
v_gene: TRBV5-1
j_gene: TRBJ2-3

CDR3aa: ASSSLAGPSYEQY
v_gene: TRBV7-2
j_gene: TRBJ2-7

CDR3aa: ASSALAGGQATGELF
v_gene: TRBV9
j_gene: TRBJ2-2

CDR3aa: ASSIIQGTEAF
v_gene: TRBV27
j_gene: TRBJ1-1

CDR3aa: ATSRPDQGVSGNTIY
v_gene: TRBV15
j_gene: TRBJ1-3

CDR3aa: ASSLGQGVRNEQF
v_gene: TRBV28
j_gene: TRBJ2-1

CDR3aa: ASSPGTPGGSQETQY
v_gene: TRBV13
j_gene: TRBJ2-5

CDR3aa: ASSQETGFITEAF
v_gene: TRBV4-1
j_gene: TRBJ1-1

CDR3aa: ASSQEQGWDIQY
v_gene: TRBV3-1/TRBV3-2
j_gene: TRBJ2-4

CDR3aa: AWSAASHYGYT
v_gene: TRBV30
j_gene: TRBJ1-2

CDR3aa: ASSESTGGKANYGYT
v_gene: TRBV6-1
j_gene: TRBJ1-2

CDR3aa: AWSAGDYTEAF
v_gene: TRBV30
j_gene: TRBJ1-1

CDR3aa: ASSRGGGPEAF
v_gene: TRBV5-5
j_gene: TRBJ1-1

CDR3aa: ATSKVAGVTDTQY
v_gene: TRBV19
j_gene: TRBJ2-3

CDR3aa: ASRGDRTTGELF
v_gene: TRBV2
j_gene: TRBJ2-2

CDR3aa: ASSLHPGTGVMNTEAF
v_gene: TRBV11-2
j_gene: TRBJ1-1

CDR3aa: ASSQDRSSYNEQF
v_gene: TRBV19
j_gene: TRBJ2-1

CDR3aa: ASSPTSGVGTDTQY
v_gene: TRBV7-2
j_gene: TRBJ2-3

CDR3aa: ASSRAGVETQY
v_gene: TRBV11-2
j_gene: TRBJ2-5

CDR3aa: ASSTGGKSGETQY
v_gene: TRBV19
j_gene: TRBJ2-5

CDR3aa: ASSIGGAFNSPLH
v_gene: TRBV5-5
j_gene: TRBJ1-6

CDR3aa: ASSLVRVEEQF
v_gene: TRBV27
j_gene: TRBJ2-1

CDR3aa: ASSVETGDIQY
v_gene: TRBV9
j_gene: TRBJ2-4

CDR3aa: ASSRGLETYNEQF
v_gene: TRBV3-1/TRBV3-2
j_gene: TRBJ2-1

CDR3aa: ASSHSRGTGRNGYT
v_gene: TRBV3-1/TRBV3-2
j_gene: TRBJ1-2

CDR3aa: ASSFPPSGGEETQY
v_gene: TRBV27
j_gene: TRBJ2-5

CDR3aa: ASQRTGADTEAF
v_gene: TRBV19
j_gene: TRBJ1-1